Presented here are 17 T cell receptor beta chains from one specimen sequenced in a study of persistence of HIV-infected CD4 T cells. The antigens of these receptors remain unknown. The stimulus was an HIV-1 Gag 15-mer peptide pool, 1 ug/peptide/mL. CD40L/CD69 double-negative CD45RO-high memory CD4+ T cells were collected. The libraries were made with immunoSEQ version 4 in survey mode. Clones were sequenced by immunoSEQ multiplex PCR, and TCRdb holds only the in-frame ones, with some missing. The sample lists around 30,000 clones; roughly four fifths were seen once. The material was CD4+ T cells sorted from PBMCs after approximately 20-hour stimulation, obtained from a patient who received antiretroviral therapy. The receptors were sampled from an adult woman with HIV who was CMV-seropositive.

V and J are TRBV5-1 and TRBJ1-1; the D gene is possibly TRBD1 (6 bases). Per germline, CDR1 SGHRS and CDR2 YFSETQ. The CDR3 has 16 amino acids. V was cut by 6 bases and J by 5 bases, with 23 bases left in between. This CDR3 is CASMRRAGATNTEAFF. CDR3 coding DNA: TGCGCCAGCATGCGTAGGGCGGGGGCAACTAATACTGAAGCTTTCTTT.

V and J are TRBV7-2 and TRBJ1-2; D call uncertain. From germline, CDR1 is SGHTA and CDR2 FQGNSA. The CDR3 loop spans 14 amino acids. The ends were cut back, 0 bases at V and 4 bases at J, with 9 bases in the middle. CDR3 sequence: CASSLARGIYGYTF. The CDR3 DNA follows: TGTGCCAGCAGCTTAGCTCGGGGAATCTATGGCTACACCTTC. Full variable domain (rest looked up from reference TRBV7-2 and TRBJ1-2): GAGVSQSPSNKVTEKGKDVELRCDPISGHTALYWYRQSLGQGLEFLIYFQGNSAPDKSGLPSDRFSAERTGGSVSTLTIQRTQQEDSAVYLCASSLARGIYGYTFGSGTRLTVV.

The chain is built from TRBV9 and TRBJ2-5; 8 bases agree with TRBD1. Per the germline V gene, CDR1 is SGDLS and CDR2 is YYNGEE. The CDR3 is made up of 15 amino acids. The V and J ends lost 3 bases and 4 bases, in that order; junction bases with no gene match: 8. The CDR3 region is CASSASGTGVETQYF. The CDR3 DNA reads TGTGCCAGCAGCGCCTCCGGGACAGGAGTAGAGACCCAGTACTTC.

The rearrangement links TRBV7-8 to TRBJ2-1; TRBD2 matches at 7 bases. The length of the CDR3 is 15 residues. V trimming: 1 base; J trimming: 6 bases; junction bases outside the gene matches: 6. Germline loops: CDR1 SGHVS, CDR2 FQNEAQ. The CDR3 DNA sequence: TGTGCCAGCAGCTTAGGCGGGAGTCCCATCAATGAGCAGTTCTTC. Protein product: CASSLGGSPINEQFF.

This chain uses TRBV15 with TRBJ1-5; a possible D gene is TRBD1 (5 bases). CDR1 and CDR2 from the germline V gene are LNHNV and YYDKDF (reference sequence). Trimming removed 0 bases from V and 0 bases from J, with 6 bases in between. CDR3 length equals 15 residues. CDR3 in DNA: TGTGCCACCAGCAGAGATAGGGGTAGCAATCAGCCCCAGCATTTT. It is translated as CATSRDRGSNQPQHF. The whole variable domain, filled in from reference TRBV15 and TRBJ1-5, reads DAMVIQNPRYQVTQFGKPVTLSCSQTLNHNVMYWYQQKSSQAPKLLFHYYDKDFNNEADTPDNFQSRRPNTSFCFLDIRSPGLGDTAMYLCATSRDRGSNQPQHFGDGTRLSIL.

This clone occurred once. The J gene is TRBJ2-2, the V gene TRBV9; 9 bases are a match to TRBD2. Germline CDR1 reads SGDLS; CDR2 reads YYNGEE. The V gene end was trimmed by 4 bases and the J gene end by 5 bases; junction bases not matched to a gene: 9. The CDR3 is made up of 16 amino acids. The CDR3 is CASSPAAAGGTGELFF. In DNA form, the CDR3 reads TGTGCCAGCAGCCCCGCGGCCGCGGGAGGGACCGGGGAGCTGTTTTTT.

V gene TRBV10-3 combines with J gene TRBJ2-2, with TRBD1 identical over 9 bases. The CDR3 consists of 16 residues. V dropped 5 bases and J dropped 5; count of bases not matched to a gene: 9. From germline, CDR1 is ENHRY and CDR2 SYGVKD. The CDR3 coding sequence is TGTGCCATCAGTCATCCGGGACAGGGAAAGACCGGGGAGCTGTTTTTT. It translates to CAISHPGQGKTGELFF.

This clone was recorded only once. J is TRBJ2-7 and V is TRBV5-1, with TRBD1 matching 7 bases. CDR3 size: 14 residues. Germline V lookup: CDR1 SGHRS, CDR2 YFSETQ. The V and J ends lost 4 bases and 4 bases, in that order; junction bases with no gene match: 8. CDR3 amino acids: CASSLTGILYEQYF. CDR3 coding DNA: TGCGCCAGCAGCCTGACAGGGATATTATACGAGCAGTACTTC.

As regards this clone: This sample includes further DNA sequences coding for the same CDR3. The chain has TRBV19 and TRBJ1-5; no clear D. The germline V and J ends were trimmed by 5 bases and 6 bases, with 14 bases remaining between them. Germline loops: CDR1 LNHDA, CDR2 SQIVND (reference sequence). The CDR3 is 14 amino acids. The DNA of the CDR3 is TGTGCCAGTAGTCAGGCCCCCTCATTTCAGCCCCAGCATTTT. Encoded protein: CASSQAPSFQPQHF.

This sequence joins TRBV7-3 and TRBJ2-1, with TRBD2 identical over 8 bases. V lost 2 bases and J lost 10; bases outside the gene matches: 10. The CDR3 totals 15 residues. The germline V gene has CDR1 SGHTA and CDR2 FQGTGA. The DNA for the CDR3 is TGTGCCAGCAGCTTAGACGGGAGGGCCTTCAGCGAGCAGTTCTTC. It translates to CASSLDGRAFSEQFF.

The rearrangement links TRBV4-2 to TRBJ2-5; 8 bases agree with TRBD2. V lost 4 bases and J lost 5; bases outside the gene matches: 6. Germline V gene lookup returns CDR1 LGHNA and CDR2 YNFKEQ. CDR3 length: 14 amino acids. CDR3 in amino acids: CASSLSGGGETQYF. DNA of the CDR3: TGTGCCAGCAGCCTGAGCGGGGGTGGGGAGACCCAGTACTTC.

The chain recombines TRBV19 with TRBJ1-5, with D maybe TRBD1 (5 bases). Germline values: CDR1 LNHDA, CDR2 SQIVND (reference sequence). Trimming removed 6 bases at V and 2 bases at J, with 14 bases between. The CDR3 covers 15 residues. The CDR3 DNA is TGTGCCAGTAGAAGGGAGGGGTCCGGCAATCAGCCCCAGCATTTT. Translated: CASRREGSGNQPQHF.

V gene TRBV9 combines with J gene TRBJ2-3; 9 bases align to TRBD2. Germline trimming cut 3 bases from V and 3 bases from J; bases unmatched to any gene: 11. The CDR3 covers 17 residues. Germline assignment: CDR1 SGDLS and CDR2 YYNGEE. The DNA for the CDR3 is TGTGCCAGCAGCGGAGCAGGTAGCGGGAGTAGGACAGATACGCAGTATTTT. Encoded protein: CASSGAGSGSRTDTQYF. The full variable domain, in which reference TRBV9 and TRBJ2-3 provide the parts outside the CDR3, is DSGVTQTPKHLITATGQRVTLRCSPRSGDLSVYWYQQSLDQGLQFLIQYYNGEERAKGNILERFSAQQFPDLHSELNLSSLELGDSALYFCASSGAGSGSRTDTQYFGPGTRLTVL.

The chain is built from TRBV5-8 and TRBJ1-5; perhaps TRBD1 as D (5 bases). Germline V lookup: CDR1 SGHTS, CDR2 YDEGEE. The germline V and J ends were trimmed by 4 bases and 11 bases, with 16 bases remaining between them. This CDR3 region has 13 residues. CDR3 region: CASSPGTRGSQHF. In DNA form, the CDR3 reads TGTGCCAGCAGCCCGGGGACCCGAGGGTCCCAGCATTTT.

The V call is TRBV7-8, the J call TRBJ2-2; 7 positions agree with TRBD2. Germline CDR1 SGHVS, CDR2 FQNEAQ. The length of the CDR3 is 15 residues. The V segment lost 3 bases and the J segment 0 bases; nucleotides outside the gene matches: 1. CDR3 protein: CASSFGRSNTGELFF. CDR3 nucleotides: TGTGCCAGCAGCTTCGGGAGGTCGAACACCGGGGAGCTGTTTTTT.

CDR3 bases: TGCGCCAGCAGCCCCGGACAGGGGATCATGGTAAACTATGGCTACACCTTC. The encoded protein is CASSPGQGIMVNYGYTF. The gene calls are TRBV5-1 and TRBJ1-2; 9 positions agree with TRBD1. Germline CDR1 and CDR2: SGHRS and YFSETQ. V shed 4 bases, J shed 2 bases, and the junction held 12 bases outside the gene matches. CDR3 length: 17 amino acids.

CDR3 nucleotide sequence: TGTGCCACCAGTGACCAGATTACAGGGGTGGGGGGAGCTTTCTTT. The encoded protein is CATSDQITGVGGAFF. The gene calls are TRBV24-1 and TRBJ1-1; 7 nucleotides agree with TRBD1. This CDR3 has 15 amino acids. CDR1 KGHDR and CDR2 SFDVKD come from the germline V gene. V lost 4 bases and J lost 10; bases outside the gene matches: 14.